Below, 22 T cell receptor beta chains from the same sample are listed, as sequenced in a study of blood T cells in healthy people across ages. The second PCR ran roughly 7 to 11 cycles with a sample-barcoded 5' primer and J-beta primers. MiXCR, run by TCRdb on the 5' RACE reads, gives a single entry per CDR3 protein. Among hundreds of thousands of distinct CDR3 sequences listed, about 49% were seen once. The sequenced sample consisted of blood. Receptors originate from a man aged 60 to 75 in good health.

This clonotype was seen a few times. As DNA, the CDR3 is TGTGCCAGCAAAAGCGGGGGGTCCACAGATACGCAGTATTTT. Its protein product is CASKSGGSTDTQYF. The V and J genes are TRBV6-5 and TRBJ2-3, with 9 bases lining up with TRBD2. Per germline, CDR1 MNHEY and CDR2 SVGAGI. Trimming took 7 bases from V and 2 from J; bases not matched to a gene: 4. The CDR3 extends over 14 amino acids.

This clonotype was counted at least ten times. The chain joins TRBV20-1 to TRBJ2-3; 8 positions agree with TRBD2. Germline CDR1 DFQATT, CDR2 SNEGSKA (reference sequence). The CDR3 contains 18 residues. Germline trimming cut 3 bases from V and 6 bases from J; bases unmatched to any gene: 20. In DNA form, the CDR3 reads TGCAGTGCTAGTCGTCTGTTGGGAACTAGCGGTAGAGGGGATACGCAGTATTTT. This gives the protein CSASRLLGTSGRGDTQYF.

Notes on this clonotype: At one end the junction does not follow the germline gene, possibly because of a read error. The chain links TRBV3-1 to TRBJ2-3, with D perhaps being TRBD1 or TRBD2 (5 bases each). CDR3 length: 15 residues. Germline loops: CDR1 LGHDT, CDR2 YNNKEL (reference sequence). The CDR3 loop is CACSQATRGADTQYF. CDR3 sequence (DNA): TGTGCCTGCAGCCAAGCAACTAGAGGGGCAGATACGCAGTATTTT.

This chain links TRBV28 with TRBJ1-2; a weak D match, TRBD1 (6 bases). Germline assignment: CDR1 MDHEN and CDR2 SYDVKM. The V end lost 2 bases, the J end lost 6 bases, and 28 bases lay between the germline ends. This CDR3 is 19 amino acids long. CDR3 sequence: CASSLTKGQTVKGVDGYTF. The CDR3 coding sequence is TGTGCCAGCAGTTTAACCAAAGGACAAACAGTCAAGGGGGTCGATGGCTACACCTTC.

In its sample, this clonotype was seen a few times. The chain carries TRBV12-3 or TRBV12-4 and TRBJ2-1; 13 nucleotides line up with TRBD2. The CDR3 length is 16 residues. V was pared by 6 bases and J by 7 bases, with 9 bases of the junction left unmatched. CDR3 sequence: CASSPWGTSGMNEQFF. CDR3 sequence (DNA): TGTGCCAGCAGCCCCTGGGGGACTAGCGGGATGAATGAGCAGTTCTTC.

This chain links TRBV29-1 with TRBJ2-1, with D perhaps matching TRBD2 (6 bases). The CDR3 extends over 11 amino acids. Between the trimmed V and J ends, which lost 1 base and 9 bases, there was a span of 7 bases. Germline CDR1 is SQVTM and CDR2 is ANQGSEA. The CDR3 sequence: CSVEVGGEQFF. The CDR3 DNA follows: TGCAGCGTTGAAGTCGGGGGTGAGCAGTTCTTC.

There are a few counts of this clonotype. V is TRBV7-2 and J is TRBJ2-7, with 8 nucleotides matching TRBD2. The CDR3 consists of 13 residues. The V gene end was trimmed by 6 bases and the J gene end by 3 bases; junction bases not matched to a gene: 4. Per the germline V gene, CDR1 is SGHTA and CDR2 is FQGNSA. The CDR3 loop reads CASSPLAVYEQYF. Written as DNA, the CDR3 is TGTGCCAGCAGTCCACTAGCGGTCTACGAGCAGTACTTC.

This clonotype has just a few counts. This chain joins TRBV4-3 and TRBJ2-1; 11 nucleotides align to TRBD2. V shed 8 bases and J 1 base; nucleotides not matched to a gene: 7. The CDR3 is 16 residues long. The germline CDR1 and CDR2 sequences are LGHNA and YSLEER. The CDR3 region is CASGPTSGISYNEQFF. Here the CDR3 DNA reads TGCGCCAGCGGGCCGACTAGCGGGATTTCCTACAATGAGCAGTTCTTC.

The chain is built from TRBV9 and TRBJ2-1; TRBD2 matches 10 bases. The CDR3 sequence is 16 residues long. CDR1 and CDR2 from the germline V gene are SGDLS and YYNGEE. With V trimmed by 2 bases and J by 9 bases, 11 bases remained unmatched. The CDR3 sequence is CASSVTLSGGAIEQFF. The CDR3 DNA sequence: TGTGCCAGCAGCGTTACTCTGAGCGGGGGGGCCATTGAGCAGTTCTTC. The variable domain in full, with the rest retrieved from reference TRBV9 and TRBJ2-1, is DSGVTQTPKHLITATGQRVTLRCSPRSGDLSVYWYQQSLDQGLQFLIQYYNGEERAKGNILERFSAQQFPDLHSELNLSSLELGDSALYFCASSVTLSGGAIEQFFGPGTRLTVL.

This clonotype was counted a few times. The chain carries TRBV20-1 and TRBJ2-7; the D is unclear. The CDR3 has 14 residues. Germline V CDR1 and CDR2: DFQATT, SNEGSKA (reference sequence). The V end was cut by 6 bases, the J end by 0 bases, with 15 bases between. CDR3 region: CSAPVAASSYEQYF. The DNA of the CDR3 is TGCAGTGCGCCTGTGGCGGCAAGCTCCTACGAGCAGTACTTC.

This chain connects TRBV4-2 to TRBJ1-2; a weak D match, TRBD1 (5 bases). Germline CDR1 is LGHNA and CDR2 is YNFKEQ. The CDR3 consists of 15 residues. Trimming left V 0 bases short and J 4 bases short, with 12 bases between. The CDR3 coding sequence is TGTGCCAGCAGCCAAGACCTTGGGGGTAGCTATGGCTACACCTTC. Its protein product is CASSQDLGGSYGYTF.

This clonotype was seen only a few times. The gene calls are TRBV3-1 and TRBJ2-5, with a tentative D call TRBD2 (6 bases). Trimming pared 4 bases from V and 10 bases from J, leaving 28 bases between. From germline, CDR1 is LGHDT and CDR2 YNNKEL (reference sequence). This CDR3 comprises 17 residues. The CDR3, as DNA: TGTGCCAGCAGCCCGGGGGTTGGTGGGGCGCTGAAGATGGGCCAGTACTTC. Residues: CASSPGVGGALKMGQYF.

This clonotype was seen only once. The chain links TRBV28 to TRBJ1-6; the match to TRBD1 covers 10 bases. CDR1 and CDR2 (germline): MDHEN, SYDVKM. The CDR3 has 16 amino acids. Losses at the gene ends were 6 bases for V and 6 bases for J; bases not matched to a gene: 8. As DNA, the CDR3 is TGTGCCAGCAGCCTGGACAGGGGGACCCTTAATTCACCCCTCCACTTT. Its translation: CASSLDRGTLNSPLHF.

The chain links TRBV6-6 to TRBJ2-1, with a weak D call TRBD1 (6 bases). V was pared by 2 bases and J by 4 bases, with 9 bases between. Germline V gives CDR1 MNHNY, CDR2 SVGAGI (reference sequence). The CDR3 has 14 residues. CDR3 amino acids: CASSYGTSYNEQFF. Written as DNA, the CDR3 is TGTGCCAGCAGTTACGGGACATCGTACAATGAGCAGTTCTTC.

The CDR3 nucleotides read TGCAGTGCTAGAGATCTCAGACTACAGTTCTTC. Amino acids: CSARDLRLQFF. V is TRBV20-1 and J is TRBJ2-1, with a possible D match to TRBD2 (5 bases). V was trimmed by 0 bases and J by 13 bases, leaving 10 bases between them. CDR3 length: 11 residues. The germline gives CDR1 DFQATT, CDR2 SNEGSKA (reference sequence).

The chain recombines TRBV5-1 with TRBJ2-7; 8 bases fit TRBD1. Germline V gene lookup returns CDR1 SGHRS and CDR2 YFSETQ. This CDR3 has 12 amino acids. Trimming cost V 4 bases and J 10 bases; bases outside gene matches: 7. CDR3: CASSMTGETQYF. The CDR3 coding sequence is TGCGCCAGCAGCATGACAGGGGAAACCCAGTACTTC.

DNA of the CDR3: TGTGCCAGCAGCCCCGCGGGGGGCTGGGGCTATGGCTACACCTTC. Encoded protein: CASSPAGGWGYGYTF. This sequence joins TRBV6-5 and TRBJ1-2, with a possible D match to TRBD1 (6 bases). Germline-derived CDR1 and CDR2 are MNHEY and SVGAGI. The CDR3 is 15 amino acids. Trimming removed 6 bases at V and 4 bases at J, with 18 bases between.

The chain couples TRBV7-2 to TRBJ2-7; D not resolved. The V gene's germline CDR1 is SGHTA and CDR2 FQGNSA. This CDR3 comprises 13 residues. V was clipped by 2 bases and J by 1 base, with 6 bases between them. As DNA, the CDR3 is TGTGCCAGCAGCTTACCGAAATCCTACGAGCAGTACTTC. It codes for CASSLPKSYEQYF.

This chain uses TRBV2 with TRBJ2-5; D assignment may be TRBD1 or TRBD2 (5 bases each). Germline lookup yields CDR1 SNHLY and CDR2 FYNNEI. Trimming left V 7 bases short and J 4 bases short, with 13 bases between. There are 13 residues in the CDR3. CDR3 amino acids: CASKGTAPETQYF. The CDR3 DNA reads TGTGCCAGCAAGGGGACGGCTCCAGAGACCCAGTACTTC.

The CDR3 protein is CASSLLLYPRFGGWEQYF. The CDR3 DNA sequence: TGTGCCAGCAGCTTACTTCTTTACCCGCGGTTCGGGGGTTGGGAGCAGTACTTC. The chain employs TRBV11-3 and TRBJ2-5; TRBD2 might be the D (6 bases). Germline V gives CDR1 SGHNT, CDR2 YENEEA. V shed 2 bases and J shed 11 bases, with 30 bases lying between them. The CDR3 consists of 18 residues.

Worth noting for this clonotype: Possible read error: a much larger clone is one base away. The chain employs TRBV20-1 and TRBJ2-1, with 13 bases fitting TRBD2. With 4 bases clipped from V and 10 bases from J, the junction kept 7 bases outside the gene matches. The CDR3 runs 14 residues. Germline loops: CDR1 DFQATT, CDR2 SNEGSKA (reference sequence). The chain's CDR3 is CSATDRTSGREQFF. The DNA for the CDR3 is TGCAGTGCTACCGACAGGACTAGCGGGAGAGAGCAGTTCTTC.

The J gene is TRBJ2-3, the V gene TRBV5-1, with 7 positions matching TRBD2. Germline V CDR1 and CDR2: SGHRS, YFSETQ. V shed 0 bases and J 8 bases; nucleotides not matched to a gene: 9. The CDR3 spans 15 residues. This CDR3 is CASSLGTRGEGTQYF. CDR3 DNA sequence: TGCGCCAGCAGCTTGGGGACTAGAGGAGAGGGTACGCAGTATTTT.